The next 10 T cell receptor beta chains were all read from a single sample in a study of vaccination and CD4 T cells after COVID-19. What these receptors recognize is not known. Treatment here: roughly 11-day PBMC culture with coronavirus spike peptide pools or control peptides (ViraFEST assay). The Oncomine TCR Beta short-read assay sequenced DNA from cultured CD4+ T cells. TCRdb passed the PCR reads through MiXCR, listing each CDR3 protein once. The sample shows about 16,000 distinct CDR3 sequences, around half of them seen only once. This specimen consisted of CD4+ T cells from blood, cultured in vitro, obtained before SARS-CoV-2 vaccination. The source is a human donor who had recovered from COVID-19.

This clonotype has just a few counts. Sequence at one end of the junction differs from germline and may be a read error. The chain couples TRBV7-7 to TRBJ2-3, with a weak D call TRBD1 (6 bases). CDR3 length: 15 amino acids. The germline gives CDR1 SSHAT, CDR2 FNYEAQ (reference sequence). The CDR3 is CASSLYPGVPDTQYF. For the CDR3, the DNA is TGTGCTAGCAGCTTATACCCAGGGGTCCCAGATACGCAGTATTTT.

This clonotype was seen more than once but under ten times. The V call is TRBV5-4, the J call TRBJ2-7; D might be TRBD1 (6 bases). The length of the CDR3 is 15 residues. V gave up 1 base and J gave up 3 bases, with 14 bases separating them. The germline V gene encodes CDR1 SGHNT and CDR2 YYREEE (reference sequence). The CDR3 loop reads CASSLRTANLYEQYF. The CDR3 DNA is TGTGCCAGCAGCTTGCGGACAGCGAATCTCTACGAGCAGTACTTC.

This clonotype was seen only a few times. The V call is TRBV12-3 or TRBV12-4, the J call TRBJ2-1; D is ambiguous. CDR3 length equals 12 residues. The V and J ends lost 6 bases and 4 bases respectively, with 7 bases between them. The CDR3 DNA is TGTGCCAGCAGGTTCTCTTACAATGAGCAGTTCTTC. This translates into CASRFSYNEQFF.

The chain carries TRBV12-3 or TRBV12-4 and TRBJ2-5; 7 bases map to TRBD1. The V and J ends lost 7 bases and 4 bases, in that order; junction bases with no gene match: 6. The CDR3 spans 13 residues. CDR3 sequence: CASKQQGIETQYF. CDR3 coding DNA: TGTGCCAGCAAACAACAGGGGATAGAGACCCAGTACTTC.

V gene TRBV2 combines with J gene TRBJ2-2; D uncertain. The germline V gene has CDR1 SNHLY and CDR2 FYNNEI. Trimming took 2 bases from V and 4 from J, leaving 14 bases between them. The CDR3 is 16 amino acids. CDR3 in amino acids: CASSESLAAITGELFF. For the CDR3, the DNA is TGTGCCAGCAGTGAAAGTTTAGCAGCTATCACCGGGGAGCTGTTTTTT. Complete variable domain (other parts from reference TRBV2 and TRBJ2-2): EPEVTQTPSHQVTQMGQEVILRCVPISNHLYFYWYRQILGQKVEFLVSFYNNEISEKSEIFDDQFSVERPDGSNFTLKIRSTKLEDSAMYFCASSESLAAITGELFFGEGSRLTVL.

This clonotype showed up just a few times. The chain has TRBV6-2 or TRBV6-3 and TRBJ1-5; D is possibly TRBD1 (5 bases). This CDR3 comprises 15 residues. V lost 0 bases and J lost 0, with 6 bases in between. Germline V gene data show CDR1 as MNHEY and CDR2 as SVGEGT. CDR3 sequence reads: CASSYSGDSNQPQHF. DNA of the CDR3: TGTGCCAGCAGTTACTCAGGGGATAGCAATCAGCCCCAGCATTTT.

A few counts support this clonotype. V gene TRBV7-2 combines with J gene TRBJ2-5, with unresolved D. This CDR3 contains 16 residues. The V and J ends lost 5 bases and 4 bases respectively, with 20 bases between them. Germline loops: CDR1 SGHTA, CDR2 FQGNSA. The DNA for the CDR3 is TGTGCCAGCAGCGTAGGTGGACGTCCGGTGATAGAGACCCAGTACTTC. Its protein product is CASSVGGRPVIETQYF.

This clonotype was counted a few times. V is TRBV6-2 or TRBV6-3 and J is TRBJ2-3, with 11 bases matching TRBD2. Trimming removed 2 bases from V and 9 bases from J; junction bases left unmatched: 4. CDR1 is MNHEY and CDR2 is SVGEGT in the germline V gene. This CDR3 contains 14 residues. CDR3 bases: TGTGCCAGCAGTTACGTAGCGGGAGGGCGGACGCAGTATTTT. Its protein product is CASSYVAGGRTQYF.

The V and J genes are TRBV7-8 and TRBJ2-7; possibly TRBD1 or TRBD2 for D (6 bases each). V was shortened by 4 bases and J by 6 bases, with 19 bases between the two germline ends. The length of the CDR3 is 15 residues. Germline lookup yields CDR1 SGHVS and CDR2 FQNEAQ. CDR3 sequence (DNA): TGTGCCAGCAGCTCGGAGGGTCAGGGGATTGGCGAGCAGTACTTC. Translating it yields CASSSEGQGIGEQYF.

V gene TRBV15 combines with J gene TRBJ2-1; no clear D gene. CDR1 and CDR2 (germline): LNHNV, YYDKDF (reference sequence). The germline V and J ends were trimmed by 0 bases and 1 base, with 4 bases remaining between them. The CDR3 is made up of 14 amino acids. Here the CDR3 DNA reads TGTGCCACCAGCAGAGATATTTCCTACAATGAGCAGTTCTTC. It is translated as CATSRDISYNEQFF. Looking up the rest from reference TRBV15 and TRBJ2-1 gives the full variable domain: DAMVIQNPRYQVTQFGKPVTLSCSQTLNHNVMYWYQQKSSQAPKLLFHYYDKDFNNEADTPDNFQSRRPNTSFCFLDIRSPGLGDTAMYLCATSRDISYNEQFFGPGTRLTVL.